This T cell receptor beta chain was sequenced during a study of breast tumors, draining lymph nodes, adjacent tissues. Overall study findings and caveats: Compared with basal-like, luminal-like tumors shared significantly more repertoire with nontumor tissue. Most tumor T cells seemingly derive from lymph node, then expand in tumor. Tumor TCR diversity was below lymph nodes but above nontumor tissue.

A note on this clonotype: Its antigen is not identified.

The lymph nodes were axillary draining lymph nodes from breast cancer patients. MiXCR, applied by TCRdb to the multiplex PCR reads, yields one record per CDR3 protein. The data contain 270,000 or so distinct CDR3 sequences, over 30% of them seen just once; the ten biggest clones take up more than 0.85%. Germline values: CDR1 KGHSH, CDR2 LQKENI. The CDR3 is made up of 15 amino acids. The V end was cut by 1 base, the J end by 6 bases, with 12 bases between. The material sequenced was axillary lymph node tissue. The gene calls are TRBV18 and TRBJ2-2, with D perhaps TRBD1 or TRBD2 (5 bases each). The receptor was derived from a female donor with breast cancer. Some clones in this sample may be carry-over from other donors' samples. CDR3 sequence: CASSPRDVVAGELFF. CDR3 in DNA: TGTGCCAGCTCACCACGGGACGTTGTCGCCGGGGAGCTGTTTTTT.